These 23 T cell receptor beta chains came from one sample sequenced in a study of blood T cell repertoires in COVID-19. Repertoires were generated with immunoSEQ multiplex PCR, while TCRdb's copy carries only in-frame clones and drops some. The sample has 110,000 or so clones, 85% seen once. Sequences were obtained from peripheral blood. The receptor source for this set is a human donor in a cohort sampled during active COVID-19.

V and J are TRBV11-2 and TRBJ2-3; 10 nucleotides match TRBD2. This CDR3 has 16 residues. V shed 3 bases, J shed 0 bases, and the junction held 3 bases outside the gene matches. Germline-derived CDR1 and CDR2 are SGHAT and FQNNGV. CDR3 DNA: TGTGCCAGCAGCTTCCTAGCGGGGGCTAGCACAGATACGCAGTATTTT. This encodes CASSFLAGASTDTQYF.

This clone was picked up a small number of times. The chain is built from TRBV18 and TRBJ2-3; 7 bases agree with TRBD1. This CDR3 is built from 15 residues. V lost 0 bases and J lost 3; bases outside the gene matches: 3. In germline, CDR1 is KGHSH, CDR2 LQKENI. The CDR3 loop is CASSPPPGGTDTQYF. The CDR3 region has the DNA TGTGCCAGCTCACCACCTCCAGGGGGAACAGATACGCAGTATTTT.

The chain links TRBV10-3 to TRBJ2-7, with 11 positions matching TRBD1. Looked up from germline, CDR1 is ENHRY and CDR2 is SYGVKD. The CDR3 runs to 16 residues. The junction had 7 bases not matched to a gene; V was cut back by 2 bases and J by 4 bases. The CDR3 reads CAISEGAGQGAYEQYF. CDR3 nucleotide sequence: TGTGCCATCAGTGAGGGGGCCGGACAGGGGGCTTACGAGCAGTACTTC.

This clone was detected many times. CDR3 sequence: CASSSISTTGVNYEQYF. CDR3 nucleotide sequence: TGTGCCAGCAGTTCAATATCCACGACAGGGGTGAACTACGAGCAGTACTTC. This chain uses TRBV28 with TRBJ2-7; 8 nucleotides match TRBD1. V trimming: 4 bases; J trimming: 3 bases; junction bases outside the gene matches: 14. Germline CDR1 MDHEN, CDR2 SYDVKM. This CDR3 comprises 17 residues.

The chain employs TRBV20-1 and TRBJ1-1; D is perhaps TRBD1 (6 bases). The germline V gene encodes CDR1 DFQATT and CDR2 SNEGSKA (reference sequence). This CDR3 has 11 amino acids. Here the CDR3 reads CTGTRNTEAFF. The CDR3 nucleotides are TGCACCGGGACAAGAAACACTGAAGCTTTCTTT.

V is TRBV7-2 and J is TRBJ2-1; TRBD1 matches at 8 bases. CDR3 length equals 16 residues. Germline CDR1 reads SGHTA; CDR2 reads FQGNSA. Trimming cost V 2 bases and J 0 bases; bases outside gene matches: 3. CDR3 sequence (DNA): TGTGCCAGCAGCTTACAAGGACAGGGCTCCTACAATGAGCAGTTCTTC. Translating it yields CASSLQGQGSYNEQFF.

The V and J genes are TRBV28 and TRBJ2-1; 8 bases match TRBD1. Losses at the gene ends were 6 bases for V and 7 bases for J; bases not matched to a gene: 14. The CDR3 totals 16 residues. CDR1 MDHEN and CDR2 SYDVKM come from the germline V gene. In DNA, the CDR3 is TGTGCCAGCAGCCCCCCCGGGCGGACAGGGATAAATGAGCAGTTCTTC. It codes for CASSPPGRTGINEQFF. The full variable domain, completed using reference TRBV28 and TRBJ2-1, is DVKVTQSSRYLVKRTGEKVFLECVQDMDHENMFWYRQDPGLGLRLIYFSYDVKMKEKGDIPEGYSVSREKKERFSLILESASTNQTSMYLCASSPPGRTGINEQFFGPGTRLTVL.

The gene calls are TRBV5-4 and TRBJ2-7; the match to TRBD1 covers 10 bases. V trimming: 4 bases; J trimming: 0 bases; junction bases outside the gene matches: 10. The CDR3 has 17 residues. The germline CDR1 and CDR2 sequences are SGHNT and YYREEE (reference sequence). As DNA, the CDR3 is TGTGCCAGCAGCCCGACCCCGACAGGGGGCCTCTCCTACGAGCAGTACTTC. It codes for CASSPTPTGGLSYEQYF.

The chain uses TRBV6-1 and TRBJ1-2, with 7 bases identical to TRBD1. V gave up 1 base and J gave up 8 bases; unmatched junction bases: 7. Germline CDR1 is MNHNS and CDR2 is SASEGT. The CDR3 is 14 amino acids. The CDR3 coding sequence is TGTGCCAGCAGTGAAGAACAGGGGACTGGCGGCTACACCTTC. As protein: CASSEEQGTGGYTF.

The chain is built from TRBV19 and TRBJ1-1; perhaps TRBD1 as D (5 bases). The germline V gene has CDR1 LNHDA and CDR2 SQIVND (reference sequence). The V end lost 6 bases, the J end lost 10 bases, and 21 bases lay between the germline ends. The CDR3 runs to 14 residues. DNA for the CDR3: TGTGCCAGTAGGGACCCTACAGGACACGCCCCAGCTTTCTTT. It is translated as CASRDPTGHAPAFF.

The rearrangement links TRBV11-2 to TRBJ2-1; D is uncertain. The V end lost 1 base, the J end lost 0 bases, and 13 bases lay between the germline ends. The CDR3 consists of 17 residues. Germline V gives CDR1 SGHAT, CDR2 FQNNGV. The CDR3 DNA reads as TGTGCCAGCAGCTTAGCCCCCCCTAAGAGCTCCTACAATGAGCAGTTCTTC. This translates into CASSLAPPKSSYNEQFF.

This rearrangement joins TRBV15 to TRBJ2-1, with 7 nucleotides matching TRBD2. The CDR3 extends over 15 amino acids. Germline loops: CDR1 LNHNV, CDR2 YYDKDF (reference sequence). The V segment lost 0 bases and the J segment 4 bases; nucleotides outside the gene matches: 3. The CDR3: CATSRDGGGYNEQFF. The CDR3 bases are TGTGCCACCAGCAGAGATGGGGGGGGGTACAATGAGCAGTTCTTC.

J is TRBJ1-5 and V is TRBV15; D may be TRBD1 (6 bases). Germline CDR1 reads LNHNV; CDR2 reads YYDKDF (reference sequence). V was trimmed by 1 base and J by 3 bases, leaving 10 bases between them. The CDR3 contains 15 residues. The CDR3 DNA reads as TGTGCCACCAGCAGAGGGGACACCGACAATCAGCCCCAGCATTTT. Amino acid sequence: CATSRGDTDNQPQHF.

This clone was detected only once. Other DNA sequences of this sample code for an identical CDR3. The chain links TRBV6-6 to TRBJ1-1; D is perhaps TRBD1 (5 bases). Deletions cut 0 bases from V and 1 base from J, with 6 bases between. Germline-derived CDR1 and CDR2 are MNHNY and SVGAGI (reference sequence). The CDR3 is 14 residues long. The CDR3 sequence: CASSYSGGNTEAFF. DNA for the CDR3: TGTGCCAGCAGTTACTCGGGGGGGAACACTGAAGCTTTCTTT.

The chain uses TRBV14 and TRBJ2-7; 8 bases are shared with TRBD1. Germline assignment: CDR1 SGHDN and CDR2 FVKESK. CDR3 length equals 13 residues. Trimming at V came to 4 bases and at J to 4 bases, leaving 3 bases not matched to a gene. The CDR3 DNA is TGTGCCAGCAGCCTTTGGACAGGGTACGAGCAGTACTTC. Translation gives CASSLWTGYEQYF.

The V gene is TRBV7-2, the J gene TRBJ2-3, with D perhaps matching TRBD1 (6 bases). V was cut by 3 bases and J by 1 base, with 20 bases left in between. The germline CDR1 and CDR2 sequences are SGHTA and FQGNSA. This CDR3 contains 18 residues. The CDR3 is CASSLRVLGAYRTDTQYF. For the CDR3, the DNA is TGTGCCAGCAGCTTGAGGGTGCTGGGGGCATATCGCACAGATACGCAGTATTTT.

The rearrangement links TRBV6-4 to TRBJ1-4, with 10 bases that match TRBD1. CDR1 is MRHNA and CDR2 is SNTAGT in the germline V gene. This CDR3 contains 15 residues. J lost 7 bases, V lost 6 bases, and 8 bases had no gene match. The CDR3 loop reads CASSAGTGEGEKLFF. The CDR3 DNA reads TGTGCCAGCAGCGCCGGGACAGGGGAGGGTGAAAAACTGTTTTTT.

This chain links TRBV10-3 with TRBJ2-1; 9 nucleotides match TRBD1. Per germline, CDR1 ENHRY and CDR2 SYGVKD. The CDR3 sequence is 16 residues long. Trimming at V came to 4 bases and at J to 4 bases, leaving 8 bases not matched to a gene. CDR3 DNA sequence: TGTGCCATCAGTGTTAACCGGGACAGGGCTTACAATGAGCAGTTCTTC. This translates into CAISVNRDRAYNEQFF.

The chain employs TRBV27 and TRBJ2-7; TRBD2 matches at 15 bases. Germline V lookup: CDR1 MNHEY, CDR2 SMNVEV (reference sequence). Losses at the gene ends were 2 bases for V and 5 bases for J; bases not matched to a gene: 1. This CDR3 is 15 amino acids long. The CDR3 loop is CASSLGTSGGNEQYF. The CDR3 region has the DNA TGTGCCAGCAGTTTAGGGACTAGCGGGGGGAACGAGCAGTACTTC.

The genes are TRBV4-2 and TRBJ2-3; TRBD2 might be the D (7 bases). Trimming took off 0 bases at V and 8 bases at J, with 15 bases between the two ends. CDR1 LGHNA and CDR2 YNFKEQ come from the germline V gene. CDR3 length: 15 residues. CDR3 residues: CASSQDLGGGGTQYF. The CDR3 nucleotides read TGTGCCAGCAGCCAAGATCTCGGGGGCGGGGGTACGCAGTATTTT.

The chain couples TRBV7-3 to TRBJ1-2; weak D call: TRBD1 (5 bases). Germline-derived CDR1 and CDR2 are SGHTA and FQGTGA. This CDR3 has 14 amino acids. Trimming took 1 base from V and 4 from J, leaving 10 bases between them. The chain's CDR3 is CASSLKRQSYGYTF. As DNA, the CDR3 is TGTGCCAGCAGCTTAAAAAGACAGTCCTATGGCTACACCTTC.

The V and J genes are TRBV27 and TRBJ2-2, with TRBD2 matching 8 bases. V was clipped by 2 bases and J by 6 bases; unmatched bases: 11. Per the germline V gene, CDR1 is MNHEY and CDR2 is SMNVEV (reference sequence). This CDR3 has 17 amino acids. The CDR3 loop is CASSLALAGGRSGELFF. In nucleotides, the CDR3 is TGTGCCAGCAGTTTAGCCCTGGCGGGGGGTAGGTCCGGGGAGCTGTTTTTT.

The rearrangement uses TRBV9 and TRBJ1-3, with a weak D call TRBD1 (5 bases). CDR3 length: 13 amino acids. Trimming took off 4 bases at V and 8 bases at J, with 13 bases between the two ends. CDR1 and CDR2 from the germline V gene are SGDLS and YYNGEE. CDR3 nucleotides: TGTGCCAGCAGCCCAGGGATGGAAGACACCATATATTTT. Its protein is CASSPGMEDTIYF.